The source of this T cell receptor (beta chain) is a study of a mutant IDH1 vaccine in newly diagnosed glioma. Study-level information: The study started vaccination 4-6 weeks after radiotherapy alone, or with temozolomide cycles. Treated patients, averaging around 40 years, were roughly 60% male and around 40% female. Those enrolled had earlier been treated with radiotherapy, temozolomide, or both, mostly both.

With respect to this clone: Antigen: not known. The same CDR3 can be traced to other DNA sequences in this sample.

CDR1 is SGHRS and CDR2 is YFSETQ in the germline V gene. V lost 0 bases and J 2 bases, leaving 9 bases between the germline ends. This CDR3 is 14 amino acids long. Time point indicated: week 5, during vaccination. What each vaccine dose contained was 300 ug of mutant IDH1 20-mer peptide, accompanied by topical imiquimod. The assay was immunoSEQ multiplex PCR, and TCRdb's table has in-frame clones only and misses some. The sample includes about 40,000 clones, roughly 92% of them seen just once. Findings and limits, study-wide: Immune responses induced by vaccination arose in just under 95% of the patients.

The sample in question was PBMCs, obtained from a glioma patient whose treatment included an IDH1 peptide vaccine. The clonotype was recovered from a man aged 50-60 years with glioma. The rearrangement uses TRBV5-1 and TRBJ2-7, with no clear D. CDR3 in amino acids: CASSLVVQPYEQYF. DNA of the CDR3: TGCGCCAGCAGCTTGGTGGTCCAACCCTACGAGCAGTACTTC. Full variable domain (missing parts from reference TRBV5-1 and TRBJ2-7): KAGVTQTPRYLIKTRGQQVTLSCSPISGHRSVSWYQQTPGQGLQFLFEYFSETQRNKGNFPGRFSGRQFSNSRSEMNVSTLELGDSALYLCASSLVVQPYEQYFGPGTRLTVT.